The 10 T cell receptor beta chains reported below all come from one sample, sequenced in a study of blood T cell repertoires in COVID-19. TCRdb's copy holds only in-frame clones and misses some; the assay was immunoSEQ multiplex PCR. The sample includes 200,000 or so clones, roughly four fifths of them seen just once. The sequenced sample consisted of peripheral blood. The receptors were sampled from a woman in her twenties or thirties with acute or convalescent COVID-19.

This chain connects TRBV14 to TRBJ1-2, with 8 bases matching TRBD1. V dropped 2 bases and J dropped 6; count of bases not matched to a gene: 8. CDR3 length equals 15 residues. Germline values: CDR1 SGHDN, CDR2 FVKESK. The CDR3 sequence: CASSQRTGTLHGYTF. For the CDR3, the DNA is TGTGCCAGCAGCCAAAGGACAGGGACCCTACATGGCTACACCTTC.

The rearrangement joins TRBV18 to TRBJ2-7; 10 bases map to TRBD1. The CDR3 loop spans 15 amino acids. Germline trimming cut 4 bases from V and 3 bases from J; bases unmatched to any gene: 6. Germline loops: CDR1 KGHSH, CDR2 LQKENI. The CDR3 sequence: CASSQTGGMSYEQYF. CDR3 nucleotides: TGTGCCAGCTCACAGACAGGGGGCATGAGCTACGAGCAGTACTTC. Based on the CDR3 plus reference TRBV18 and TRBJ2-7, the full variable domain is NAGVMQNPRHLVRRRGQEARLRCSPMKGHSHVYWYRQLPEEGLKFMVYLQKENIIDESGMPKERFSAEFPKEGPSILRIQQVVRGDSAAYFCASSQTGGMSYEQYFGPGTRLTVT.

This clone was found once. The V and J genes are TRBV6-5 and TRBJ1-2; D might be TRBD1 (5 bases). The V gene's germline CDR1 is MNHEY and CDR2 SVGAGI. The CDR3 runs 15 residues. V lost 5 bases to trimming and J lost 2 bases, with 15 bases between them. The CDR3 DNA is TGTGCCAGCAGTCCCTATGTAGGGGTCAACTATGGCTACACCTTC. Its protein product is CASSPYVGVNYGYTF.

The V and J genes are TRBV18 and TRBJ1-2; D may be TRBD1 (5 bases). This CDR3 comprises 13 residues. V was trimmed by 5 bases and J by 7 bases, leaving 14 bases between them. Looked up from germline, CDR1 is KGHSH and CDR2 is LQKENI. The CDR3 DNA reads TGTGCCAGCTCATCCAGTGGGGGGATTGGCTACACCTTC. The encoded protein is CASSSSGGIGYTF.

The genes are TRBV7-9 and TRBJ1-2; D ambiguous. The germline gives CDR1 SEHNR, CDR2 FQNEAQ (reference sequence). The ends were cut back, 11 bases at V and 5 bases at J, with 18 bases in the middle. The length of the CDR3 is 13 residues. The CDR3 spells CAGDGMKLYGYTF. CDR3 DNA: TGTGCCGGCGACGGGATGAAGCTATATGGCTACACCTTC.

The chain combines TRBV7-9 with TRBJ2-3, with D tentatively TRBD2 (5 bases). With 4 bases removed from V and 7 bases from J, the gap between germline ends came to 21 bases. The V gene's germline CDR1 is SEHNR and CDR2 FQNEAQ (reference sequence). The CDR3 is 16 residues long. CDR3 residues: CASSSLSGRVTHTQYF. In nucleotides, the CDR3 is TGTGCCAGCAGCTCCTTGAGCGGTCGGGTCACTCATACGCAGTATTTT.

The chain has TRBV7-2 and TRBJ1-3; D gene uncertain. In germline, CDR1 is SGHTA, CDR2 FQGNSA. This CDR3 spans 17 amino acids. Between the trimmed V and J ends, which lost 0 bases and 5 bases, there was a span of 17 bases. CDR3 amino acids: CASSLASGLAGRNTIYF. Here the CDR3 DNA reads TGTGCCAGCAGCTTAGCGTCAGGCCTGGCTGGTAGAAACACCATATATTTT.

The chain couples TRBV4-3 to TRBJ1-2; a possible D gene is TRBD1 (5 bases). The CDR3 extends over 15 amino acids. V gave up 1 base and J gave up 3 bases, with 12 bases separating them. Germline CDR1 reads LGHNA; CDR2 reads YSLEER. The DNA of the CDR3 is TGCGCCAGCAGCCAAGGGGAGGGACTAGACTATGGCTACACCTTC. Its protein product is CASSQGEGLDYGYTF.

The CDR3 DNA sequence: TGTGCCAGCAGCCACGCAGGATTAAATTCACCCCTCCACTTT. Translating gives CASSHAGLNSPLHF. The V gene is TRBV3-1 (or the pseudogene TRBV3-2), the J gene TRBJ1-6; D remains unclear. The CDR3 extends over 14 amino acids. The V gene lost 3 bases and the J gene lost 7 bases, with 10 bases spanning the gap. Germline V gene lookup returns CDR1 LGHDT and CDR2 YNNKEL (reference sequence).

V is TRBV5-1 and J is TRBJ2-1, with 9 bases lining up with TRBD2. CDR3 size: 17 residues. The V gene's germline CDR1 is SGHRS and CDR2 YFSETQ. V shed 1 base and J 5 bases; nucleotides not matched to a gene: 10. The CDR3: CASSLFGGRAGNNEQFF. The DNA of the CDR3 is TGCGCCAGCAGCTTGTTTGGCGGGAGGGCCGGTAACAATGAGCAGTTCTTC.